The present TCR beta chain was sequenced within a study of human T cells and chemical hapten exposure. Whole-study findings and limits: TCRs exceeding a frequency of 1 in 1000 stayed unchanged under DPC sensitization.

The CDR3 extends over 14 amino acids. The V end was cut by 0 bases, the J end by 3 bases, with 9 bases between. This clonotype was seen many times. Its antigen is unidentified. MiXCR, run by TCRdb on the RACE reads, gives a single entry per CDR3 protein. The repertoire includes around 69,000 distinct CDR3 sequences, roughly 9.2% of them detected once, and over 3% sits in the top ten. The sample's time point: patch test 1, 2 weeks after DPC sensitization. Stated treatment: therapeutic diphenylcyclopropenone sensitization with weekly scalp DPC. The sample in question was whole blood, obtained in connection with sensitization to the hapten diphenylcyclopropenone (DPC). The J gene is TRBJ2-7, the V gene TRBV12-3 or TRBV12-4; either TRBD1 or TRBD2 may supply D (5 bases each). This clonotype originated in a woman in her thirties or forties with alopecia areata. Some clones in this sample may be carry-over from other donors' samples. The CDR3 sequence: CASSLAGVHYEQYF. As DNA, the CDR3 is TGTGCCAGCAGTTTAGCGGGGGTCCACTACGAGCAGTACTTC.